Presented here are 9 T cell receptor beta chains from one specimen sequenced in a study of Graves' ophthalmopathy and Graves' hyperthyroidism. Using RNA transcripts, the TCR beta CDR3 regions were amplified. Second-round multiplex PCR came after a first-round RT-PCR that employed HTBI primers. MiXCR was run by TCRdb on the multiplex PCR reads, yielding one entry per CDR3 protein. The sample lists 200,000 to 250,000 distinct CDR3 sequences, around a fifth seen once, with 35% to 55% in the top ten. Material for sequencing was peripheral blood. Receptor source: a woman between 45 and 60 years old with Graves' ophthalmopathy.

This clonotype has at least ten counts. The rearrangement links TRBV6-5 to TRBJ1-5, with D hard to call. CDR1 is MNHEY, CDR2 SVGAGI, per germline. Trimming left V 1 base short and J 0 bases short, with 10 bases between. The length of the CDR3 is 16 residues. The CDR3: CASSYYRTNSNQPQHF. CDR3 sequence (DNA): TGTGCCAGCAGTTACTACAGAACGAATAGCAATCAGCCCCAGCATTTT.

The genes are TRBV7-9 and TRBJ2-5; D could derive from TRBD1 or TRBD2 (5 bases each). Germline CDR1 reads SEHNR; CDR2 reads FQNEAQ (reference sequence). V was trimmed by 3 bases and J by 3 bases, leaving 8 bases between them. The length of the CDR3 is 13 residues. This CDR3 is CASSFRDEETQYF. The CDR3 bases are TGTGCCAGCAGCTTCCGGGACGAAGAGACCCAGTACTTC.

In the case of this clonotype: One base away lies a much larger clone, so this may be a sequencing read error. Written as DNA, the CDR3 is TGCAGTGCTAGTAACAGGGTGGGCACTGAAGCTTTCTTT. It codes for CSASNRVGTEAFF. The V gene is TRBV20-1, the J gene TRBJ1-1; D perhaps matches TRBD1 (6 bases). Per the germline V gene, CDR1 is DFQATT and CDR2 is SNEGSKA (reference sequence). The CDR3 spans 13 residues. Trimming removed 3 bases from V and 4 bases from J, with 12 bases in between.

This clonotype was observed at least ten times. The V call is TRBV6-5, the J call TRBJ2-7, with D perhaps matching TRBD2 (5 bases). The CDR3 length is 15 residues. Germline V gives CDR1 MNHEY, CDR2 SVGAGI. The V gene lost 0 bases and the J gene lost 6 bases, with 15 bases spanning the gap. CDR3 coding DNA: TGTGCCAGCAGTTACTCGATCATCGGGGAGAGCGAGCAGTACTTC. This sequence encodes CASSYSIIGESEQYF.

V gene TRBV28 combines with J gene TRBJ2-4; 10 bases are a match to TRBD1. CDR1 and CDR2 from the germline V gene are MDHEN and SYDVKM. The CDR3 covers 13 residues. Unmatched junction bases numbered 10, after V lost 10 bases and J lost 10 bases. CDR3 residues: CATLEGQGFIQYF. The CDR3 nucleotides are TGTGCCACCCTGGAGGGACAGGGGTTTATTCAGTACTTC.

CDR3 DNA: TGTGCCAGCACGCTAACGCCACGCTACGAGCAGTACTTC. This codes for CASTLTPRYEQYF. The chain is built from TRBV6-2 or TRBV6-3 and TRBJ2-7; D is unresolved. The V end lost 7 bases, the J end lost 3 bases, and 13 bases lay between the germline ends. Germline lookup yields CDR1 MNHEY and CDR2 SVGEGT. CDR3 size: 13 residues.

This clonotype came up many times. For the CDR3, the DNA is TGTGCCAGCAGCCTCAGATGGGTAGGCACTGAAGCTTTCTTT. Encoded protein: CASSLRWVGTEAFF. The chain employs TRBV11-2 and TRBJ1-1; D ambiguous. Germline CDR1 is SGHAT and CDR2 is FQNNGV. The germline V and J ends were trimmed by 5 bases and 4 bases, with 14 bases remaining between them. The CDR3 covers 14 residues.

This clonotype was seen many times. The chain couples TRBV6-1 to TRBJ1-1; D gene ambiguous. The CDR3 extends over 12 amino acids. The V gene's germline CDR1 is MNHNS and CDR2 SASEGT. Deletions cut 5 bases from V and 9 bases from J, with 13 bases between. CDR3 in amino acids: CASSQRTGKAFF. CDR3 DNA sequence: TGTGCCAGCAGTCAACGGACGGGGAAAGCTTTCTTT.

J is TRBJ2-7 and V is TRBV6-5; possible D gene TRBD2, 6 bases. Deletions cut 6 bases from V and 3 bases from J, with 15 bases between. This CDR3 spans 14 amino acids. The germline CDR1 and CDR2 sequences are MNHEY and SVGAGI. CDR3 loop: CASRDSGLDYEQYF. Here the CDR3 DNA reads TGTGCCAGCAGAGACTCGGGACTTGACTACGAGCAGTACTTC.